This TCR beta chain derives from a study of cytomegalovirus exposure and HLA in healthy donors. Germline CDR1 reads MNHEY; CDR2 reads SVGAGI. The CDR3 is 15 residues long. Trimming shortened V by 0 bases and J by 0 bases, and 6 bases separated the two germline ends. Note on this clone: The target antigen is unknown. The same CDR3 can be traced to other DNA sequences in this sample.

Vbeta (60) and Jbeta (13) primers were used in the PCR. Libraries were prepared by immunoSEQ multiplex PCR; TCRdb keeps only in-frame clonotypes and omits some of them. The data show 100,000 to 150,000 clones, with roughly four fifths seen just once and approximately 13% held by the top ten. Study-level results: The authors later linked a missense DCLRE1C variant to TCR beta V- and J-gene trimming.

This chain connects TRBV6-5 to TRBJ1-3; no definite D call. Input material: PBMCs. The clonotype comes from a woman aged 55-75 years in good health and CMV-seropositive. The DNA for the CDR3 is TGTGCCAGCAGTTACTCTGGCGGCTCTGGAAACACCATATATTTT. It codes for CASSYSGGSGNTIYF.